This TCR beta chain was retrieved from a study of blood T cell repertoires in COVID-19. Study as a whole: Spain, Italy and the United States supplied samples that represented acute and convalescent COVID-19. In each case, the material was cDNA or gDNA derived from T cells, B-cell-depleted T cells, or PBMCs.

Germline values: CDR1 SGHDT, CDR2 YYEEEE. The V segment lost 0 bases and the J segment 2 bases; nucleotides outside the gene matches: 7. CDR3 length: 16 residues. As originally analysed: Cell counts per sample came from amplifying reference gene primers. Assay used: immunoSEQ multiplex PCR; TCRdb lists only in-frame clones, some missing. V, J and clone size derive from that table, while D and trimming were established from the DNA sequence. The table lists around 80,000 clones, about 70% of them singletons. This TCR was recovered from a man aged 50-59 years with active or convalescent COVID-19. This chain uses TRBV5-6 with TRBJ2-7, with 8 bases identical to TRBD1. Input material: peripheral blood. The CDR3 region has the DNA TGTGCCAGCAGCTTGGACCAGGGGGCGCTGACCTACGAGCAGTACTTC. This gives the protein CASSLDQGALTYEQYF.